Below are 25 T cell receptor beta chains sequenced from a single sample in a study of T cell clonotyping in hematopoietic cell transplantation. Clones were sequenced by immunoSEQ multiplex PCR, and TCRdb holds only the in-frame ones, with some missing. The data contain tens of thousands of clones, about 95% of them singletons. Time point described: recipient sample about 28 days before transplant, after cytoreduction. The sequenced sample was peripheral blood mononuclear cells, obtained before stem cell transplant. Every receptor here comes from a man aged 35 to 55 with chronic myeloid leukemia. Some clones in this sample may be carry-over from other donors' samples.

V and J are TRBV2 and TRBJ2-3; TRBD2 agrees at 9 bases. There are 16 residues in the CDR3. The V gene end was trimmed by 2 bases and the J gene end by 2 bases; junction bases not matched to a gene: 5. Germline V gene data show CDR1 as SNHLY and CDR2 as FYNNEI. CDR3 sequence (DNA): TGTGCCAGCAGTGAACGGAGCGGGGGGCACACAGATACGCAGTATTTT. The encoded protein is CASSERSGGHTDTQYF.

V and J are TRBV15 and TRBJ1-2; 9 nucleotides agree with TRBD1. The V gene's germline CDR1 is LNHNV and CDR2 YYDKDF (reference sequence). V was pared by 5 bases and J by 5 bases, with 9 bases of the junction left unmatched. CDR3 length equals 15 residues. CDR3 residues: CATSARTGDNYGYTF. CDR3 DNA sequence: TGTGCCACCAGCGCCCGGACAGGGGATAATTATGGCTACACCTTC.

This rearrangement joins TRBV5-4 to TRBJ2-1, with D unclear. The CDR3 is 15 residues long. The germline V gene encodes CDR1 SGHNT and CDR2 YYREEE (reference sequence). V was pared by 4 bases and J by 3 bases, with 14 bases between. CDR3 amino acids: CASSPTTANYNEQFF. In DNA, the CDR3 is TGTGCCAGCAGCCCCACCACGGCCAACTACAATGAGCAGTTCTTC.

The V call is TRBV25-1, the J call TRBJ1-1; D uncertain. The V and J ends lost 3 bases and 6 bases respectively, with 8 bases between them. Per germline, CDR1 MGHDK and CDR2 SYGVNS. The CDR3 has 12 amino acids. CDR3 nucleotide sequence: TGTGCCAGCAGTGAGTCGGCCCCTGAAGCTTTCTTT. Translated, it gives CASSESAPEAFF.

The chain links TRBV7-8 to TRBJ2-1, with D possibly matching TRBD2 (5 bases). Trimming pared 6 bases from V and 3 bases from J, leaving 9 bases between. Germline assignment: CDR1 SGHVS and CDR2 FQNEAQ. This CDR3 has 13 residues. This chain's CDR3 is CASRLGSYNEQFF. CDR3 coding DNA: TGTGCCAGCAGATTGGGGAGCTACAATGAGCAGTTCTTC.

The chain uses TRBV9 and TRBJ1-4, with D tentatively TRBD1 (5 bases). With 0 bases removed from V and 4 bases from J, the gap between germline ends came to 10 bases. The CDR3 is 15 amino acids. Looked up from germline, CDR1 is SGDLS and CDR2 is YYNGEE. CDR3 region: CASSVGGRRNEKLFF. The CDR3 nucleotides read TGTGCCAGCAGCGTAGGGGGCAGGCGTAATGAAAAACTGTTTTTT.

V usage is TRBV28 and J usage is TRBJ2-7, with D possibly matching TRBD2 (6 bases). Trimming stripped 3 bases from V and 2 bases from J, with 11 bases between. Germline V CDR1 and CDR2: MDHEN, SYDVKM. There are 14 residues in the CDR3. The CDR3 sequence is CASSLSGVPYEQYF. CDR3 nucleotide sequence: TGTGCCAGCAGTTTGTCGGGGGTTCCCTACGAGCAGTACTTC. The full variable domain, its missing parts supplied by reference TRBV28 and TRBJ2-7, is DVKVTQSSRYLVKRTGEKVFLECVQDMDHENMFWYRQDPGLGLRLIYFSYDVKMKEKGDIPEGYSVSREKKERFSLILESASTNQTSMYLCASSLSGVPYEQYFGPGTRLTVT.

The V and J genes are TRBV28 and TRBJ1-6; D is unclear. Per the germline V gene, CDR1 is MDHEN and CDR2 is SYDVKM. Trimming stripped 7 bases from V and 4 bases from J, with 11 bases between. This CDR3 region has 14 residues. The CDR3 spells CASTQTGYNSPLHF. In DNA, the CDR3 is TGTGCCAGCACTCAGACGGGTTATAATTCACCCCTCCACTTT.

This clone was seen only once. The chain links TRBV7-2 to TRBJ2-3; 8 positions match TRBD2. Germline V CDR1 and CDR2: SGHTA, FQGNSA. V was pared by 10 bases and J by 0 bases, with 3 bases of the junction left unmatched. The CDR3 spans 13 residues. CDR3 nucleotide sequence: TGTGCCACTTCTAGCGGGAGCACAGATACGCAGTATTTT. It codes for CATSSGSTDTQYF.

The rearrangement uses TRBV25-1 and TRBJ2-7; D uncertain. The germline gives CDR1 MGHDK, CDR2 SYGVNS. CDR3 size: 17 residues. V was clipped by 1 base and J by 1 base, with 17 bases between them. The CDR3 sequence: CASSESPGPLASYEQYF. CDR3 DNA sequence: TGTGCCAGCAGTGAATCCCCCGGGCCACTTGCTTCCTACGAGCAGTACTTC.

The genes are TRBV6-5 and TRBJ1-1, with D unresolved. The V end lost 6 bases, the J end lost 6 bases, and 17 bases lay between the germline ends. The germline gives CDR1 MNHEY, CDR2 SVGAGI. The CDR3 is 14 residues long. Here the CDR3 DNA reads TGTGCCAGCAGCCTCAACGGACCTTGGGCTGAAGCTTTCTTT. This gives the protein CASSLNGPWAEAFF.

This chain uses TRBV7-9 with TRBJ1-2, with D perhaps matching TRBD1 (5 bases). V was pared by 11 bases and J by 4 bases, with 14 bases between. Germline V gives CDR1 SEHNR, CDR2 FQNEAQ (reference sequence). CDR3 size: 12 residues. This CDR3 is CAGLGDGYGYTF. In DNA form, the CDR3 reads TGTGCCGGGCTAGGGGACGGCTATGGCTACACCTTC.

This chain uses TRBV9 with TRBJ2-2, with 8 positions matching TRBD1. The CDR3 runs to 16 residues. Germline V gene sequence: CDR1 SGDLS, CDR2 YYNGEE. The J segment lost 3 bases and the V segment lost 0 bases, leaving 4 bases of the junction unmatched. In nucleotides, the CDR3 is TGTGCCAGCAGCGTAGTGGGGACAGGCCACACCGGGGAGCTGTTTTTT. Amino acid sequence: CASSVVGTGHTGELFF.

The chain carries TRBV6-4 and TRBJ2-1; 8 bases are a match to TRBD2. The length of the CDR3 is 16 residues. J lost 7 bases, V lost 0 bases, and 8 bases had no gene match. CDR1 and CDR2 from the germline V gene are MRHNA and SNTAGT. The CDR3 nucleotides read TGTGCCAGCAGTGACTCCCAGGGGAGCGGGGGTAATGAGCAGTTCTTC. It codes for CASSDSQGSGGNEQFF.

The CDR3 bases are TGTGCCAGCAGCTTAGGCCAGGCGTTGGCTGAAGCTTTCTTT. Its protein is CASSLGQALAEAFF. The chain is built from TRBV7-9 and TRBJ1-1; D gene ambiguous. CDR1 SEHNR and CDR2 FQNEAQ come from the germline V gene (reference sequence). V dropped 1 base and J dropped 6 bases, with 12 bases sitting between them. The length of the CDR3 is 14 residues.

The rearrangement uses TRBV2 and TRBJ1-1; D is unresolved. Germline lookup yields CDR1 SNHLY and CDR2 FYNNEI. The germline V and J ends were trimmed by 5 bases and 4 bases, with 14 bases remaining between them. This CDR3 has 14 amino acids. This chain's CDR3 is CASSFGKAATEAFF. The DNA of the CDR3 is TGTGCCAGCAGTTTTGGTAAGGCGGCCACTGAAGCTTTCTTT. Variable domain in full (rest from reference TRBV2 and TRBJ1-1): EPEVTQTPSHQVTQMGQEVILRCVPISNHLYFYWYRQILGQKVEFLVSFYNNEISEKSEIFDDQFSVERPDGSNFTLKIRSTKLEDSAMYFCASSFGKAATEAFFGQGTRLTVV.

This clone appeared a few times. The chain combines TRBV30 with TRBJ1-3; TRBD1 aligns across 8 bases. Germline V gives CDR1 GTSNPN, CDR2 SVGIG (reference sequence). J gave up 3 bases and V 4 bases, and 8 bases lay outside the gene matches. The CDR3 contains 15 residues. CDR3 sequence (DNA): TGTGCCTGGACCCCTGGACAGGGTGGTGGAAACACCATATATTTT. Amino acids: CAWTPGQGGGNTIYF. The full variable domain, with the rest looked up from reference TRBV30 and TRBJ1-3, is SQTIHQWPATLVQPVGSPLSLECTVEGTSNPNLYWYRQAAGRGLQLLFYSVGIGQISSEVPQNLSASRPQDRQFILSSKKLLLSDSGFYLCAWTPGQGGGNTIYFGEGSWLTVV.

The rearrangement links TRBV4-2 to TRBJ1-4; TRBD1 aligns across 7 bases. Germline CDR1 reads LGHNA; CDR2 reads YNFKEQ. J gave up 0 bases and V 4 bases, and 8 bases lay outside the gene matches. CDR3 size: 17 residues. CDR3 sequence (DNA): TGTGCCAGCAGCCTAACAGGGGATCAAGCAACTAATGAAAAACTGTTTTTT. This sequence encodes CASSLTGDQATNEKLFF.

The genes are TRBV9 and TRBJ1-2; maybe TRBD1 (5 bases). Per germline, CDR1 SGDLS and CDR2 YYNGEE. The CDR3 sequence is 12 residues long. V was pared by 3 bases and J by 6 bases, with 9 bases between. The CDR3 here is CASSGMGDGYTF. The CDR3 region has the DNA TGTGCCAGCAGCGGGATGGGGGATGGCTACACCTTC.

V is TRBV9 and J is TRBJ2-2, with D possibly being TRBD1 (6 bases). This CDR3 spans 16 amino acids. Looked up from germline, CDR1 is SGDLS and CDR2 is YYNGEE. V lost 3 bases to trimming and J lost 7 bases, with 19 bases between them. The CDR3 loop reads CASSAHRVNVIGELFF. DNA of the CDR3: TGTGCCAGCAGCGCCCACAGGGTGAATGTAATCGGGGAGCTGTTTTTT.

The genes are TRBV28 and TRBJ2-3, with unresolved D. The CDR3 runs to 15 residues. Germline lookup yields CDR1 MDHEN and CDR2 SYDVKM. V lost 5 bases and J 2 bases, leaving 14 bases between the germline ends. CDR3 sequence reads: CASSRVGPPTDTQYF. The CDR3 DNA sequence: TGTGCCAGCAGTCGAGTCGGGCCCCCCACAGATACGCAGTATTTT. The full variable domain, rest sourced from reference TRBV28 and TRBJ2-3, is DVKVTQSSRYLVKRTGEKVFLECVQDMDHENMFWYRQDPGLGLRLIYFSYDVKMKEKGDIPEGYSVSREKKERFSLILESASTNQTSMYLCASSRVGPPTDTQYFGPGTRLTVL.

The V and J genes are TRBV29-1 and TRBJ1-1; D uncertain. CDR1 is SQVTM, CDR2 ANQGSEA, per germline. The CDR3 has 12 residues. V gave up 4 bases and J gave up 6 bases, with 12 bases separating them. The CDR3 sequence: CSVGREGSEAFF. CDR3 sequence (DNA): TGCAGCGTTGGCCGGGAAGGGTCTGAAGCTTTCTTT.

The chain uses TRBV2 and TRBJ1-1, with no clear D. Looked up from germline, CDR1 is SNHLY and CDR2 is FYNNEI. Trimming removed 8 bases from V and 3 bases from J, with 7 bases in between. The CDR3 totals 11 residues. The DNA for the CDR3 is TGTGCCAGCGAGCGGTACACTGAAGCTTTCTTT. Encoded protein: CASERYTEAFF.

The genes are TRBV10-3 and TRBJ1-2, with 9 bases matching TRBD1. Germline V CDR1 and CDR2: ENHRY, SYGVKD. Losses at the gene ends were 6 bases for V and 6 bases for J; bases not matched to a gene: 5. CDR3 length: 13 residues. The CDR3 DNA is TGTGCCATCAGGAACCGGGACAGGGATGGCTACACCTTC. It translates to CAIRNRDRDGYTF.

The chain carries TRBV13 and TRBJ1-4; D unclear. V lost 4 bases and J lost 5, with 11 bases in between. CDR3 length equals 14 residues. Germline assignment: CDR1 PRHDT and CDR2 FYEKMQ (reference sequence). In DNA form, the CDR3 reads TGTGCCAGCAGCTGGCGGGGAACAAATGAAAAACTGTTTTTT. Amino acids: CASSWRGTNEKLFF.